These 24 T cell receptor beta chains were sequenced from one sample in a study of cytomegalovirus exposure and HLA in healthy donors. Amplification used 60 Vbeta primers and 13 Jbeta primers. Repertoires were generated with immunoSEQ multiplex PCR, while TCRdb's copy carries only in-frame clones and drops some. Altogether about 160,000 clones are present, 77% being singletons, with the ten largest covering 2% to 3%. The sequencing sample was made of PBMCs. These TCRs come from a woman in her forties in good health and CMV-seropositive.

This rearrangement joins TRBV18 to TRBJ2-2; 9 bases fit TRBD2. The CDR3 has 16 residues. The ends lost 0 bases at V and 1 base at J; junction bases unmatched: 0. The germline CDR1 and CDR2 sequences are KGHSH and LQKENI. The DNA for the CDR3 is TGTGCCAGCTCACCACCGACTAGCGGGAACACCGGGGAGCTGTTTTTT. Its protein product is CASSPPTSGNTGELFF. The variable domain in full, completed from reference TRBV18 and TRBJ2-2, reads NAGVMQNPRHLVRRRGQEARLRCSPMKGHSHVYWYRQLPEEGLKFMVYLQKENIIDESGMPKERFSAEFPKEGPSILRIQQVVRGDSAAYFCASSPPTSGNTGELFFGEGSRLTVL.

This chain links TRBV29-1 with TRBJ2-5, with a possible D match to TRBD1 (5 bases). The CDR3 has 12 amino acids. Germline V CDR1 and CDR2: SQVTM, ANQGSEA. With 4 bases removed from V and 1 base from J, the gap between germline ends came to 7 bases. CDR3 protein: CSVAQGQETQYF. DNA for the CDR3: TGCAGCGTTGCGCAGGGCCAAGAGACCCAGTACTTC.

The rearrangement joins TRBV7-2 to TRBJ1-1; no clear D. Trimming stripped 4 bases from V and 0 bases from J, with 6 bases between. Germline V gene lookup returns CDR1 SGHTA and CDR2 FQGNSA. The CDR3 runs to 13 residues. CDR3 DNA sequence: TGTGCCAGCAGCTCTCAGTTGAACACTGAAGCTTTCTTT. This sequence encodes CASSSQLNTEAFF.

This rearrangement joins TRBV4-1 to TRBJ1-1, with a possible D match to TRBD1 (6 bases). This CDR3 comprises 15 residues. Germline-derived CDR1 and CDR2 are MGHRA and YSYEKL. V lost 2 bases and J lost 1, with 11 bases in between. This chain's CDR3 is CASSQSPTGNTEAFF. Written as DNA, the CDR3 is TGCGCCAGCAGCCAATCCCCGACAGGGAACACTGAAGCTTTCTTT.

V usage is TRBV4-3 and J usage is TRBJ1-5; D is undetermined. The CDR3 is made up of 15 amino acids. Germline CDR1 is LGHNA and CDR2 is YSLEER. Trimming left V 0 bases short and J 2 bases short, with 8 bases between. The CDR3 sequence is CASSQDPRGNQPQHF. CDR3 coding DNA: TGCGCCAGCAGCCAAGATCCTCGGGGCAATCAGCCCCAGCATTTT.

The chain joins TRBV7-8 to TRBJ1-3, with no clear D. Germline CDR1 SGHVS, CDR2 FQNEAQ. CDR3 size: 15 residues. V lost 5 bases and J 0 bases, leaving 11 bases between the germline ends. CDR3 loop: CASSRRESSGNTIYF. CDR3 DNA sequence: TGTGCCAGCAGCCGGAGAGAAAGCTCTGGAAACACCATATATTTT.

This clone showed up just a few times. The V call is TRBV5-4, the J call TRBJ1-1; TRBD1 matches at 10 bases. Unmatched junction bases numbered 4, after V lost 0 bases and J lost 5 bases. The CDR3 spans 15 residues. Per germline, CDR1 SGHNT and CDR2 YYREEE (reference sequence). The CDR3 DNA is TGTGCCAGCAGCTTGGAGGGACAGGGGAGGACTGAAGCTTTCTTT. Translation: CASSLEGQGRTEAFF.

The chain has TRBV9 and TRBJ2-7; 8 bases agree with TRBD1. Germline V gene data show CDR1 as SGDLS and CDR2 as YYNGEE. J lost 5 bases, V lost 3 bases, and 7 bases had no gene match. The length of the CDR3 is 14 residues. In nucleotides, the CDR3 is TGTGCCAGCAGCGCAGGGGGCTTTGCTGACGAGCAGTACTTC. It yields the protein CASSAGGFADEQYF.

This chain uses TRBV5-6 with TRBJ2-7; 8 bases align to TRBD1. The CDR3 runs to 14 residues. J lost 2 bases, V lost 1 base, and 2 bases had no gene match. From germline, CDR1 is SGHDT and CDR2 YYEEEE. CDR3 sequence reads: CASSLLQGAYEQYF. In DNA, the CDR3 is TGTGCCAGCAGCTTGCTACAGGGGGCCTACGAGCAGTACTTC. The full variable domain, its missing parts supplied by reference TRBV5-6 and TRBJ2-7, is DAGVTQSPTHLIKTRGQQVTLRCSPKSGHDTVSWYQQALGQGPQFIFQYYEEEERQRGNFPDRFSGHQFPNYSSELNVNALLLGDSALYLCASSLLQGAYEQYFGPGTRLTVT.

This clone came up a few times. This chain links TRBV5-8 with TRBJ1-4; 7 bases match TRBD1. The V gene's germline CDR1 is SGHTS and CDR2 YDEGEE. The CDR3 totals 16 residues. Germline trimming cut 2 bases from V and 8 bases from J; bases unmatched to any gene: 12. In DNA form, the CDR3 reads TGTGCCAGCAGCTTTCGGAAGGCAGGGGGAAAGGAAAAACTGTTTTTT. Its translation is CASSFRKAGGKEKLFF.

A remark on this clone: At one boundary the junction diverges from the germline segment, which might be a read error. The V gene is TRBV6-1, the J gene TRBJ2-2; TRBD1 agrees at 7 bases. The CDR3 spans 12 residues. The germline gives CDR1 MNHNS, CDR2 SASEGT. CDR3 in amino acids: CASSEGAGGLFF. The CDR3 DNA reads TGTGCCAGCAGTGAAGGGGCAGGGGGGCTGTTTTTT.

V and J are TRBV28 and TRBJ1-3; 7 bases fit TRBD1. V shed 3 bases, J shed 2 bases, and the junction held 1 base outside the gene matches. Germline CDR1 is MDHEN and CDR2 is SYDVKM. The CDR3 consists of 14 residues. The CDR3 coding sequence is TGTGCCAGCAGTTTCCAGGGGGCTGGAAACACCATATATTTT. This gives the protein CASSFQGAGNTIYF.

V and J are TRBV19 and TRBJ1-4; D is unresolved. V lost 3 bases and J lost 8, with 13 bases in between. The CDR3 runs 14 residues. Germline CDR1 reads LNHDA; CDR2 reads SQIVND (reference sequence). CDR3 sequence: CASSITLRGEKLFF. As DNA, the CDR3 is TGTGCCAGTAGTATCACCCTCCGGGGAGAAAAACTGTTTTTT.

V usage is TRBV5-6 and J usage is TRBJ1-2; perhaps TRBD1 as D (5 bases). The V end lost 4 bases, the J end lost 5 bases, and 9 bases lay between the germline ends. The CDR3 consists of 12 residues. Looked up from germline, CDR1 is SGHDT and CDR2 is YYEEEE. The CDR3 reads CASSQTEYGYTF. As DNA, the CDR3 is TGTGCCAGCAGCCAGACAGAGTATGGCTACACCTTC.

The chain combines TRBV6-5 with TRBJ1-3; D call uncertain. Looked up from germline, CDR1 is MNHEY and CDR2 is SVGAGI. The CDR3 spans 15 residues. The V and J ends lost 4 bases and 7 bases respectively, with 17 bases between them. CDR3 sequence: CASSSTTTRENTIYF. CDR3 DNA sequence: TGTGCCAGCAGTTCCACGACAACGCGTGAGAACACCATATATTTT.

The chain is built from TRBV19 and TRBJ1-2, with 9 bases matching TRBD1. CDR3 length: 14 residues. Germline lookup yields CDR1 LNHDA and CDR2 SQIVND (reference sequence). V shed 6 bases and J 2 bases; nucleotides not matched to a gene: 4. CDR3 DNA sequence: TGTGCCAGTAGACAGGGGGCCGTGAACTATGGCTACACCTTC. Protein: CASRQGAVNYGYTF.

The chain has TRBV11-3 and TRBJ2-7; D possibly corresponds to TRBD2 (6 bases). V was shortened by 2 bases and J by 3 bases, with 17 bases between the two germline ends. The length of the CDR3 is 16 residues. Germline lookup yields CDR1 SGHNT and CDR2 YENEEA. The CDR3 DNA follows: TGTGCCAGCAGCTTACGTACGGAGGGGCCCATCTACGAGCAGTACTTC. It translates to CASSLRTEGPIYEQYF.

The chain carries TRBV15 and TRBJ1-3; no clear D gene. This CDR3 has 16 amino acids. Trimming stripped 4 bases from V and 2 bases from J, with 15 bases between. The germline CDR1 and CDR2 sequences are LNHNV and YYDKDF (reference sequence). The CDR3 coding sequence is TGTGCCACCAGCAACCAAAAAGGGAGCCCTGGAAACACCATATATTTT. Residues: CATSNQKGSPGNTIYF.

The chain has TRBV5-4 and TRBJ2-5, with a possible D match to TRBD2 (6 bases). The V gene lost 4 bases and the J gene lost 3 bases, with 13 bases spanning the gap. CDR1 and CDR2 (germline): SGHNT, YYREEE (reference sequence). CDR3 length: 14 amino acids. Here the CDR3 DNA reads TGTGCCAGCAGCGTGGACCGCGGGAAAGAGACCCAGTACTTC. Translated, it gives CASSVDRGKETQYF.

The chain uses TRBV12-5 and TRBJ2-7; weak D call: TRBD1 (6 bases). Deletions cut 6 bases from V and 3 bases from J, with 12 bases between. Germline V gene data show CDR1 as LGHNT and CDR2 as FRNRAP. The CDR3 length is 13 residues. The CDR3 DNA reads TGTGCTAGTGGAGCCACAGGGAACTACGAGCAGTACTTC. The encoded protein is CASGATGNYEQYF.

The gene calls are TRBV6-5 and TRBJ2-7; 7 bases match TRBD1. J lost 1 base, V lost 0 bases, and 3 bases had no gene match. The germline V gene has CDR1 MNHEY and CDR2 SVGAGI. CDR3 length equals 15 residues. The DNA for the CDR3 is TGTGCCAGCAGTTACTCGAGGGGGCAATCCTACGAGCAGTACTTC. This codes for CASSYSRGQSYEQYF.

The chain carries TRBV11-2 and TRBJ1-6, with a tentative D call TRBD1 (5 bases). Trimming stripped 3 bases from V and 10 bases from J, with 13 bases between. There are 14 residues in the CDR3. Looked up from germline, CDR1 is SGHAT and CDR2 is FQNNGV. CDR3 coding DNA: TGTGCCAGCAGCTTGGCGGCAGGGTACTCACCCCTCCACTTT. Amino acids: CASSLAAGYSPLHF.

The chain combines TRBV27 with TRBJ2-5, with 9 bases fitting TRBD2. The CDR3 covers 15 residues. Trimming took 6 bases from V and 6 from J; bases not matched to a gene: 11. The germline CDR1 and CDR2 sequences are MNHEY and SMNVEV (reference sequence). The CDR3 is CASSRGLAGTKTQYF. The CDR3 DNA reads as TGTGCCAGCAGCCGGGGACTAGCCGGGACCAAGACCCAGTACTTC.

This clone was picked up one time. The CDR3 here is CASSPSGQGAETQYF. The CDR3, as DNA: TGTGCCAGCTCACCCTCCGGACAGGGGGCGGAGACCCAGTACTTC. The rearrangement links TRBV18 to TRBJ2-5, with TRBD1 matching over 11 bases. With 3 bases clipped from V and 5 bases from J, the junction kept 5 bases outside the gene matches. Germline V gene data show CDR1 as KGHSH and CDR2 as LQKENI. The CDR3 spans 15 residues.